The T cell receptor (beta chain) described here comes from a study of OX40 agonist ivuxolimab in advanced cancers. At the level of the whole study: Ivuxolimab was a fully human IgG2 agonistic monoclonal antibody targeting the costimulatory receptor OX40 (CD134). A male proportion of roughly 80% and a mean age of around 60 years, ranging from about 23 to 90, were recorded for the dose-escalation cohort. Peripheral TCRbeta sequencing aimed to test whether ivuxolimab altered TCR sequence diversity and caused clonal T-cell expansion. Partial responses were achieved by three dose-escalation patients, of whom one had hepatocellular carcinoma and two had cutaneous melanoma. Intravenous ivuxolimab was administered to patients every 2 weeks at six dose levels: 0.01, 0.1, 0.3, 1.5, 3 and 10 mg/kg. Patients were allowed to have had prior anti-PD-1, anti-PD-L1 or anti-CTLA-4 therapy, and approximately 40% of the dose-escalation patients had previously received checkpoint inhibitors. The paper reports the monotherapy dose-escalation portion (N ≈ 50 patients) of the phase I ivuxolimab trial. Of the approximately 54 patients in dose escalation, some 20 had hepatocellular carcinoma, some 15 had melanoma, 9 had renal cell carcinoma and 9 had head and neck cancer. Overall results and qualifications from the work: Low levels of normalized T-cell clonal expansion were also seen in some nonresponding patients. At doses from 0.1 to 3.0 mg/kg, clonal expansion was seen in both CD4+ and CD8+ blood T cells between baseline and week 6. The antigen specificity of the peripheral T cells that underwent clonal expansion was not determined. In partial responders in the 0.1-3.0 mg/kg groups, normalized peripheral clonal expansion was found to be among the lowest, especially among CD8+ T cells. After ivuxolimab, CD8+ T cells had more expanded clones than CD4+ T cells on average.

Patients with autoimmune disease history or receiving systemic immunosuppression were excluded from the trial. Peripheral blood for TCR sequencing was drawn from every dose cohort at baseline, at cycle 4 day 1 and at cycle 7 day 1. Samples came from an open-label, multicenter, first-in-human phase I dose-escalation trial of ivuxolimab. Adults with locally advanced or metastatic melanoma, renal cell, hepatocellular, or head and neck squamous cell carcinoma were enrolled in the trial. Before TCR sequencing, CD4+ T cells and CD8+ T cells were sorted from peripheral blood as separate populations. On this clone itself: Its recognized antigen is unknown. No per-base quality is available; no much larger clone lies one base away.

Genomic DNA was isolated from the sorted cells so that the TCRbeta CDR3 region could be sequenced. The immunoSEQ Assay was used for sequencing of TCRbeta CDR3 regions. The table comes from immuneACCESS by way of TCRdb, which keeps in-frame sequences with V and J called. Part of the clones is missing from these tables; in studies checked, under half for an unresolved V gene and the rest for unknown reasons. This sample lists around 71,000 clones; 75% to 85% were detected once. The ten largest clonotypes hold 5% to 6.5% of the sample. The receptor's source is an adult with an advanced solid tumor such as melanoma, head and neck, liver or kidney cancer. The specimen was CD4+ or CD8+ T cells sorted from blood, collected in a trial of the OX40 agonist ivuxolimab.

In nucleotides, the sequence is TGCGCCAGCAGCTTGGATGGTCAGGGGAACACTGAAGCTTTCTTT. Translated, it gives CASSLDGQGNTEAFF. The V and J segments used are TRBV5-1 and TRBJ1-1, and the D gene may be TRBD1, 5 bases matching. CDR1 and CDR2, looked up from the germline V gene, are SGHRS and YFSETQ. The CDR3, cysteine through phenylalanine, is 15 amino acids long. CDR3 DNA only is kept here, 45 bases in frame from base 1. V was cut back by 0 bases and J by 1 base, leaving a gap of 10 bases between them.